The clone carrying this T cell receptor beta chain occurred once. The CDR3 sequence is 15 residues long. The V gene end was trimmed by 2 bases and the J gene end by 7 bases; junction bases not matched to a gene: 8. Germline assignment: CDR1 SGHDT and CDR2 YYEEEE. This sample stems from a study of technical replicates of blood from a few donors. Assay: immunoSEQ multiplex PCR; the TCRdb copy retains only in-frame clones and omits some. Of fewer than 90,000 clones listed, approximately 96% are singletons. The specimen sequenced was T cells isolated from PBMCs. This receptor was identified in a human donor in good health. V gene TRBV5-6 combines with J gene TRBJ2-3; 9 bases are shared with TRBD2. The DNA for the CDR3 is TGTGCCAGCAGCTTTAGCTCGCGGGGGGGGAATACGCAGTATTTT. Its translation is CASSFSSRGGNTQYF.